What follows are 21 T cell receptor beta chains derived from one specimen sequenced in a study of T-cell memory formation after mild COVID-19 (dated by TCRdb to the early 2020s). The library was built by means of 5' RACE. TCRdb shows the sequencer as Illumina NovaSeq 6000. TCRdb trimmed public reads at Q25 via fastp, called clones via MiXCR and kept in-frame beta chains. When rows share a CDR3 protein, they turn into one entry using the most common DNA and genes. Here the sample has hundreds of thousands of distinct CDR3 sequences; more than 15% occur a single time. The ten biggest clones cover 20% to 25% of the sample. Sequencing was done on a sample of PBMCs or a T cell subset sorted from them (not recorded which). These receptors all come from a young man who had mild COVID-19 (a few samples of this study predate the infection). The sample titles of this study are shuffled in the database, so cell type and time point are left out; the donor was told from shared clones.

The CDR3 sequence: CASSLGTGRNYGYTF. In DNA form, the CDR3 reads TGTGCCAGCAGCTTAGGGACAGGGAGGAACTATGGCTACACCTTC. The genes are TRBV7-2 and TRBJ1-2, with TRBD1 matching over 8 bases. Germline values: CDR1 SGHTA, CDR2 FQGNSA. The CDR3 is 15 residues long. V dropped 1 base and J dropped 2; count of bases not matched to a gene: 3.

The V gene is TRBV12-3 or TRBV12-4, the J gene TRBJ1-2; D is ambiguous. This CDR3 has 13 residues. V was clipped by 5 bases and J by 7 bases, with 14 bases between them. CDR3 in amino acids: CASSRTVGSGYTF. The CDR3 region has the DNA TGTGCCAGCAGTCGTACAGTTGGCTCTGGCTACACCTTC.

The J gene is TRBJ1-2, the V gene TRBV20-1; D unclear. V was shortened by 2 bases and J by 8 bases, with 6 bases between the two germline ends. In germline, CDR1 is DFQATT, CDR2 SNEGSKA (reference sequence). The length of the CDR3 is 10 residues. As DNA, the CDR3 is TGCAGTGCTAGACTGATCGGCTACACCTTC. This sequence encodes CSARLIGYTF.

This clonotype occurred a few times. The chain links TRBV7-9 to TRBJ1-2; D perhaps matches TRBD1 (5 bases). From germline, CDR1 is SEHNR and CDR2 FQNEAQ (reference sequence). V was clipped by 3 bases and J by 6 bases, with 14 bases between them. This CDR3 is 14 amino acids long. The CDR3 reads CASSFRGRVDGYTF. Here the CDR3 DNA reads TGTGCCAGCAGCTTCAGAGGCAGGGTGGATGGCTACACCTTC.

This clonotype was detected a few times. V and J are TRBV5-1 and TRBJ2-7, with TRBD2 as a possible D gene (6 bases). Trimming took off 6 bases at V and 2 bases at J, with 18 bases between the two ends. Germline CDR1 and CDR2: SGHRS and YFSETQ. The CDR3 has 15 amino acids. The CDR3 DNA reads as TGCGCCAGCACCCCACGGAGGGATCCTACCTACGAGCAGTACTTC. Its protein product is CASTPRRDPTYEQYF.

The chain employs TRBV6-5 and TRBJ1-5, with 9 bases matching TRBD1. Germline lookup yields CDR1 MNHEY and CDR2 SVGAGI. This CDR3 has 16 residues. Germline trimming cut 4 bases from V and 6 bases from J; bases unmatched to any gene: 10. CDR3 bases: TGTGCCAGCAGTTTAACCGCCGGGACAGGGAGTCAGCCCCAGCATTTT. Translation: CASSLTAGTGSQPQHF.

This clonotype has more than one count but fewer than ten. The chain recombines TRBV19 with TRBJ2-1, with D possibly being TRBD2 (6 bases). The CDR3 contains 15 residues. Trimming removed 6 bases from V and 0 bases from J, with 12 bases in between. The germline V gene encodes CDR1 LNHDA and CDR2 SQIVND (reference sequence). The CDR3 DNA reads TGTGCCAGTAGGCCGGGGGTTAGCTCCTACAATGAGCAGTTCTTC. Encoded protein: CASRPGVSSYNEQFF.

This clonotype was detected only a few times. The V gene is TRBV7-2, the J gene TRBJ1-1, with D maybe TRBD1 (5 bases). Trimming stripped 9 bases from V and 1 base from J, with 9 bases between. Germline loops: CDR1 SGHTA, CDR2 FQGNSA. The CDR3 loop spans 12 amino acids. The CDR3 DNA follows: TGTGCCAGTCGGGACTCGAACACTGAAGCTTTCTTT. Its translation is CASRDSNTEAFF.

By share, this clonotype counts as medium-sized. This chain joins TRBV29-1 and TRBJ2-3; D may be TRBD2 (6 bases). The CDR3 is 14 amino acids. Deletions cut 4 bases from V and 3 bases from J, with 14 bases between. Per germline, CDR1 SQVTM and CDR2 ANQGSEA. The CDR3 protein is CSVGISGRTDTQYF. In DNA form, the CDR3 reads TGCAGCGTTGGAATTAGCGGAAGGACAGATACGCAGTATTTT.

This clonotype appeared a few times. Sequence at one end of the junction differs from germline and may be a read error. V gene TRBV6-6 combines with J gene TRBJ1-3; maybe TRBD1 (5 bases). CDR1 MNHNY and CDR2 SVGAGI come from the germline V gene (reference sequence). The CDR3 has 13 amino acids. CDR3 in amino acids: CASSYSFTGFAPF. Written as DNA, the CDR3 is TGTGCCAGCAGTTACTCGTTTACAGGCTTTGCCCCTTTT.

CDR3 DNA: TGCAGTGCTAGTAAAAGCGGGGGAGGTACCGGGGAGCTGTTTTTT. Protein product: CSASKSGGGTGELFF. V and J are TRBV20-1 and TRBJ2-2; 8 nucleotides align to TRBD2. J lost 5 bases, V lost 3 bases, and 8 bases had no gene match. The CDR3 spans 15 residues. Per the germline V gene, CDR1 is DFQATT and CDR2 is SNEGSKA (reference sequence).

This clonotype occurred a few times. The J gene is TRBJ2-1, the V gene TRBV15; D remains ambiguous. CDR3 length: 15 amino acids. V shed 3 bases and J shed 0 bases, with 9 bases lying between them. Germline assignment: CDR1 LNHNV and CDR2 YYDKDF (reference sequence). CDR3 coding DNA: TGTGCCACCAGCAGGGGTCTTAGCTCCTACAATGAGCAGTTCTTC. Translation gives CATSRGLSSYNEQFF. Drawing the rest from reference TRBV15 and TRBJ2-1, the complete variable domain is DAMVIQNPRYQVTQFGKPVTLSCSQTLNHNVMYWYQQKSSQAPKLLFHYYDKDFNNEADTPDNFQSRRPNTSFCFLDIRSPGLGDTAMYLCATSRGLSSYNEQFFGPGTRLTVL.

This clonotype was counted only a few times. The J gene is TRBJ1-1, the V gene TRBV19, with D tentatively TRBD1 (5 bases). CDR1 and CDR2 (germline): LNHDA, SQIVND (reference sequence). V was trimmed by 6 bases and J by 3 bases, leaving 14 bases between them. The CDR3 consists of 14 residues. The CDR3 DNA sequence: TGTGCCAGTAGGAACCCAGGGTTGGACACTGAAGCTTTCTTT. It translates to CASRNPGLDTEAFF.

This clonotype was counted at least ten times. The J gene is TRBJ2-5, the V gene TRBV12-3 or TRBV12-4; D is uncertain. The CDR3 consists of 14 residues. With 3 bases removed from V and 0 bases from J, the gap between germline ends came to 8 bases. The CDR3 protein is CASSFSGYQETQYF. CDR3 coding DNA: TGTGCCAGCAGTTTTTCAGGATACCAAGAGACCCAGTACTTC.

This clonotype came up a few times. The chain links TRBV7-8 to TRBJ2-1; 9 bases map to TRBD2. Germline CDR1 SGHVS, CDR2 FQNEAQ. The CDR3 is 15 amino acids. J was trimmed by 4 bases and V by 4 bases; bases with no gene match: 5. This CDR3 reads CASSSEAGGYNEQFF. In nucleotides, the CDR3 is TGTGCCAGCAGCTCCGAAGCGGGGGGATACAATGAGCAGTTCTTC.

This clonotype was counted between two and nine times. This rearrangement joins TRBV3-1 to TRBJ2-2, with 9 bases identical to TRBD2. The CDR3 has 13 amino acids. Unmatched junction bases numbered 0, after V lost 3 bases and J lost 7 bases. The germline CDR1 and CDR2 sequences are LGHDT and YNNKEL (reference sequence). The chain's CDR3 is CASSQRGGGELFF. The DNA for the CDR3 is TGTGCCAGCAGCCAGCGGGGGGGCGGGGAGCTGTTTTTT.

This clonotype was seen a single time. The chain links TRBV10-3 to TRBJ1-3; D not resolved. The germline gives CDR1 ENHRY, CDR2 SYGVKD. The germline V and J ends were trimmed by 0 bases and 2 bases, with 8 bases remaining between them. This CDR3 is 15 amino acids long. CDR3 region: CAISESIGAGNTIYF. Written as DNA, the CDR3 is TGTGCCATCAGTGAGTCGATAGGAGCTGGAAACACCATATATTTT.

V gene TRBV20-1 combines with J gene TRBJ1-1, with D possibly matching TRBD1 (5 bases). The CDR3 has 13 amino acids. Trimming removed 3 bases from V and 4 bases from J, with 12 bases in between. CDR1 and CDR2 (germline): DFQATT, SNEGSKA (reference sequence). CDR3 nucleotides: TGCAGTGCTAGCCGCAGGCAGGGCACTGAAGCTTTCTTT. Translation gives CSASRRQGTEAFF.

This clonotype has ten or more counts. This sequence joins TRBV29-1 and TRBJ2-3; 9 bases fit TRBD2. V was clipped by 6 bases and J by 3 bases; unmatched bases: 1. CDR3 size: 12 residues. CDR1 SQVTM and CDR2 ANQGSEA come from the germline V gene. The CDR3 DNA follows: TGCAGCGTAGCGGGGGGAACAGATACGCAGTATTTT. This translates into CSVAGGTDTQYF.

This clonotype came up a few times. The V gene is TRBV6-2 or TRBV6-3, the J gene TRBJ1-2; no reliable D call. In germline, CDR1 is MNHEY, CDR2 SVGEGT. This CDR3 is built from 13 residues. Trimming removed 2 bases from V and 4 bases from J, with 8 bases in between. CDR3 residues: CASSYDGSYGYTF. Written as DNA, the CDR3 is TGTGCCAGCAGTTACGATGGTAGCTATGGCTACACCTTC.

The rearrangement joins TRBV29-1 to TRBJ1-1; D unclear. Trimming stripped 2 bases from V and 1 base from J, with 11 bases between. Germline V gene sequence: CDR1 SQVTM, CDR2 ANQGSEA. The CDR3 has 14 residues. CDR3 DNA sequence: TGCAGCGTTGAAAGGTACGGCCGGAACACTGAAGCTTTCTTT. Protein: CSVERYGRNTEAFF.